This T cell receptor (beta chain) was profiled in a study of CD8 T cells in ankylosing spondylitis. Germline-derived CDR1 and CDR2 are SGHTA and FQGTGA. V lost 1 base to trimming and J lost 3 bases; unmatched junction nucleotides: 2. CDR3 length: 16 amino acids. Each CDR3 protein is one row after TCRdb ran MiXCR on the 5' RACE reads. Among about 250,000 distinct CDR3 sequences listed, 18% were seen once. Sequenced material: blood, either unsorted or a sorted T cell fraction (not recorded which). J is TRBJ2-3 and V is TRBV7-3, with 12 bases that match TRBD2. The clonotype comes from a male donor with ankylosing spondylitis or in good health (not recorded which). The CDR3 here is CASSLILAGGTDTQYF. The CDR3 DNA reads TGTGCCAGCAGCTTAATACTAGCGGGAGGTACAGATACGCAGTATTTT.